This TCR beta chain was found in a study of response to subunit inactivated influenza vaccine. This CDR3 is built from 14 residues. Germline V gene lookup returns CDR1 SGDLS and CDR2 YYNGEE. The V end was cut by 0 bases, the J end by 10 bases, with 11 bases between. MiXCR was run by TCRdb on the RT-PCR reads, yielding one entry per CDR3 protein. The table records 500,000 to 700,000 distinct CDR3 sequences, 20% to 25% of them present only once. This clonotype was observed a few times. These data were likewise used in another study, on T cells expressing NK-cell markers. Per that study: 5'RACE template switching with UMIs generated TCR beta cDNA. The TCR beta repertoires were obtained from sorted CD3+CD56+NKG2C+, CD3+CD56+NKG2C- and CD3+CD56-NKG2C+ T cells. In a group of 5 or 6 donors, dominant NKG2C+ clonotypes represented roughly 1.0-8% of CD8+ T cells. In several donors, these clonotypes also led the CD3+CD56-NKG2C+ fraction. Certain NKG2C+ T cell clones were expanded, and their HCMV specificity remained unclear.

The sequence derives from a man aged 50 or older who received an inactivated influenza vaccine. The genes are TRBV9 and TRBJ1-6; perhaps TRBD1 as D (6 bases). Sample: CD4+ T cells sorted from PBMCs, taken about 12 days after vaccination. DNA of the CDR3: TGTGCCAGCAGCGTAGAGGGCAGGGGCTCACCCCTCCACTTT. This gives the protein CASSVEGRGSPLHF.